Detailed here is one T cell receptor beta chain. Its antigen is still unknown. No per-base quality is available; no much larger clone lies one base away. The sample comes from a study of blood T cell repertoires in COVID-19 (dated by TCRdb to the early 2020s). At the level of the whole study: The collaborator samples originated in the United States, Italy and Spain and spanned the acute and convalescent phases of COVID-19. The material from the prospective study consisted of cDNA or gDNA derived from T cells, B-cell-depleted T cells, or PBMCs. The dataset comprised deeply sampled blood TCRbeta repertoires from subjects exposed to, actively infected with, or recovered from COVID-19. A freely available public database, intended as a resource for researchers studying the immune response to SARS-CoV-2, is where the repertoires were released. Samples came from the ongoing ImmuneRACE study (first 160 participants) plus 1,254 subjects from 6 global collaborators. A de-identified subject ID, COVID-19 status, age in years and sex were almost always included in the sample metadata. Where available, HLA class I and class II types were taken from metadata supplied by the sample provider and were not determined by assay-based typing.

The immunoSEQ Assay, a bias-controlled multiplex PCR, was used to amplify TCRbeta CDR3 regions from genomic DNA. The paper's data handling went like this. The number of nucleated cells in each sample was estimated by amplification of reference gene primers within the assay. Sequence reads were collapsed and filtered to measure the absolute abundance of every unique TCRbeta CDR3 rearrangement. For each sample, productive Simpson clonality was calculated as the square root of Simpson's diversity index over productive rearrangements. TCRdb took this table from immuneACCESS and kept in-frame rearrangements with V and J called. Such tables lack part of the clones; where checked against another copy, unresolved V genes explain under half of the gap, and the rest is unexplained. That table is the source of V, J and clone size, and D and trimming were worked out from the DNA. The sample table records 15,000 to 17,000 clones; approximately 90% of these occur just once. 50% to 60% of the sample goes to the ten largest clones.

Counted from cysteine to phenylalanine, this CDR3 has 16 amino acids. CDR3 DNA is the only sequence kept; it has 48 bases, read in frame from the first base. Looking up the germline V gene yields CDR1 SGDLS and CDR2 YYNGEE. Germline trimming amounts to 4 bases on V and 1 base on J, with 7 as the count of junction bases outside the gene matches. Whole blood was collected in K2EDTA tubes by collaborating institutions according to the institutions' own protocols. For TCRbeta analysis, collaborators shipped samples in one of three forms: frozen whole blood, isolated PBMCs, or DNA extracted from either of those sample types. Findings and caveats that apply to the study as a whole: The quantity of clinical and demographic metadata differed by source and by participant and was supplied without curation.

Recombination joined TRBV9 with TRBJ1-1; TRBD1 fits 10 bases in the junction. Sequencing input: peripheral blood. This TCR came from a man aged 55-75 years with acute or convalescent COVID-19. The nucleotides are TGTGCCAGCAGCCCACGGACAGGGGGGACGAACACTGAAGCTTTCTTT. It is translated as CASSPRTGGTNTEAFF. Reference TRBV9 and TRBJ1-1 proteins supply the regions before and after the CDR3; the full variable domain is: DSGVTQTPKHLITATGQRVTLRCSPRSGDLSVYWYQQSLDQGLQFLIQYYNGEERAKGNILERFSAQQFPDLHSELNLSSLELGDSALYFCASSPRTGGTNTEAFFGQGTRLTVV.